This T cell receptor beta chain appears in the sequencing data of a study of cytomegalovirus exposure and HLA in healthy donors. The ends were cut back, 5 bases at V and 3 bases at J, with 16 bases in the middle. The germline V gene has CDR1 SGHAT and CDR2 FQNNGV. The CDR3 is made up of 15 amino acids. 13 Jbeta primers and 60 Vbeta primers were used for the PCR. Using immunoSEQ multiplex PCR, the repertoire was profiled, and TCRdb retains in-frame clones only, with some absent. This sample carries more than 85,000 clones, roughly four fifths of them seen once, and the ten largest clones take 1% to 1.5%. This clone came up a few times.

The TCR was taken from a man in his forties or fifties in good health and CMV-seronegative. The V and J genes are TRBV11-2 and TRBJ1-1; possible D gene TRBD1, 6 bases. Material: PBMCs. In nucleotides, the CDR3 is TGTGCCAGCAGCCCCTGGCGGGGGCGGGACACTGAAGCTTTCTTT. Translating gives CASSPWRGRDTEAFF.